This T cell receptor (beta chain) was sequenced during a study of blood T cell repertoires in COVID-19. Assay: immunoSEQ multiplex PCR; the TCRdb copy retains only in-frame clones and omits some. The repertoire consists of under 300,000 clones, with around 84% occurring once and the leading ten covering more than 1.2%. The CDR3 runs to 14 residues. Per germline, CDR1 MNHEY and CDR2 SMNVEV (reference sequence). Trimming shortened V by 11 bases and J by 0 bases, and 16 bases separated the two germline ends. This clonotype was obtained from a woman aged 40 to 55 who had recovered from COVID-19. The chain carries TRBV27 and TRBJ1-1, with D possibly matching TRBD1 (5 bases). Material for sequencing was peripheral blood. For the CDR3, the DNA is TGTGCCTCTTGGGACTTCCTCATGAACACTGAAGCTTTCTTT. This codes for CASWDFLMNTEAFF.